One sample yielded the 22 T cell receptor beta chains listed below, sequenced in a study of T cells expressing NK-cell markers (dated by TCRdb to the early 2020s). Library construction relied on 5' RACE. The instrument was an Illumina HiSeq 2000. TCRdb reprocessed the sequencing reads and holds a single record per CDR3 protein sequence, with no DNA. This specimen's table enumerates approximately 420,000 distinct CDR3 sequences. The ten biggest clones cover about 10% of the sample. Sequencing used blood T cells: a sorted CD56 or NKG2C T cell subset, CD4+ or CD8+ T cells, or bulk PBMC T cells (not recorded which). The receptors were gathered from a woman aged 50 to 60 in good health. Donor details come from another sample of the same person, matched by shared clones.

The CDR3 loop is CASSSGDRDNQPQHF. The V and J genes are TRBV12-3 or TRBV12-4 and TRBJ1-5; TCRdb's assignment of TRBD1 cannot be checked, as there is no DNA. There are 15 residues in the CDR3.

The V gene is TRBV27, the J gene TRBJ2-2; lacking DNA, the TRBD2 call made by TCRdb goes unchecked. Germline-derived CDR1 and CDR2 are MNHEY and SMNVEV (reference sequence). The CDR3 length is 14 residues. CDR3 in amino acids: CASSNSGRAGELFF.

This chain links TRBV5-1 with TRBJ2-7. Germline loops: CDR1 SGHRS, CDR2 YFSETQ. The length of the CDR3 is 15 residues. The CDR3: CASSLESGSAREQYF.

The chain has TRBV19 and TRBJ2-7; with no DNA, the TCRdb D assignment of TRBD1 cannot be verified. Per the germline V gene, CDR1 is LNHDA and CDR2 is SQIVND (reference sequence). The CDR3 contains 14 residues. CDR3 residues: CASSPNLGGFEQYF.

V is TRBV6-5 and J is TRBJ2-1; lacking DNA, the TRBD1 call made by TCRdb goes unchecked. CDR1 is MNHEY and CDR2 is SVGAGI in the germline V gene. The CDR3 consists of 11 residues. CDR3 residues: CASSRAGEQFF.

The rearrangement links TRBV4-1 to TRBJ2-5; TCRdb outputs TRBD1, but without DNA this stays unchecked. Germline loops: CDR1 MGHRA, CDR2 YSYEKL. CDR3 length equals 17 residues. CDR3 in amino acids: CASSQGITGTGQETQYF.

V gene TRBV15 combines with J gene TRBJ2-1; TCRdb reports TRBD1, a call that lacks DNA to check it against. CDR1 LNHNV and CDR2 YYDKDF come from the germline V gene (reference sequence). This CDR3 is built from 14 residues. The CDR3 sequence is CATGAGATYNEQFF.

The chain has TRBV6-5 and TRBJ2-2; the TCRdb call, TRBD2, lacks DNA for checking. The CDR3 runs to 15 residues. CDR1 MNHEY and CDR2 SVGAGI come from the germline V gene. CDR3 sequence: CASSYPPSGTGELFF.

V usage is TRBV4-1 and J usage is TRBJ2-7; the TCRdb call, TRBD1, lacks DNA for checking. CDR1 is MGHRA, CDR2 YSYEKL, per germline. The CDR3 has 15 residues. CDR3 region: CASKKGLGQGYEQYF.

The chain employs TRBV6-6 and TRBJ1-1; TCRdb lists TRBD1, though no DNA is available to test this call. Germline V gene data show CDR1 as MNHNY and CDR2 as SVGAGI (reference sequence). This CDR3 is 14 amino acids long. The CDR3 protein is CASSPLPSGAEAFF.

This sequence joins TRBV3-1 and TRBJ2-7; checking the TCRdb D call of TRBD1 is not possible without DNA. This CDR3 has 15 residues. Germline CDR1 LGHDT, CDR2 YNNKEL (reference sequence). The CDR3: CASSPRGQPGNEQYF.

The chain couples TRBV5-8 to TRBJ2-1; TCRdb's assignment of TRBD1 cannot be checked, as there is no DNA. Germline V lookup: CDR1 SGHTS, CDR2 YDEGEE. This CDR3 region has 14 residues. The chain's CDR3 is CASSHGTDYNEQFF.

This chain joins TRBV27 and TRBJ2-1; as DNA is missing, the TRBD1 call by TCRdb cannot be tested. CDR3 size: 15 residues. Germline CDR1 reads MNHEY; CDR2 reads SMNVEV (reference sequence). The CDR3 sequence: CASSLGTGVFNEQFF.

This chain connects TRBV6-5 to TRBJ2-2. CDR3 length: 11 amino acids. Germline V gene lookup returns CDR1 MNHEY and CDR2 SVGAGI. This CDR3 reads CASSRHGELFF.

The chain's CDR3 is CASSLDRLAGEYEQYF. This chain connects TRBV5-1 to TRBJ2-7; TCRdb's assignment of TRBD2 cannot be checked, as there is no DNA. CDR1 SGHRS and CDR2 YFSETQ come from the germline V gene. The CDR3 loop spans 16 amino acids.

The J gene is TRBJ2-6, the V gene TRBV7-2; without DNA, the TCRdb call of TRBD2 cannot be checked. The CDR3 consists of 17 residues. CDR1 and CDR2 from the germline V gene are SGHTA and FQGNSA. The CDR3 sequence: CASSGGFGGSGANVLTF.

The chain is built from TRBV20-1 and TRBJ1-5; TCRdb's D call, TRBD1, is unchecked because there is no DNA. The germline CDR1 and CDR2 sequences are DFQATT and SNEGSKA (reference sequence). This CDR3 comprises 14 residues. The CDR3 spells CSARVGQGGQPQHF.

The gene calls are TRBV27 and TRBJ1-1; as DNA is missing, the TRBD1 call by TCRdb cannot be tested. Germline-derived CDR1 and CDR2 are MNHEY and SMNVEV (reference sequence). The CDR3 sequence is 13 residues long. Here the CDR3 reads CASRGPGSAEAFF.

This rearrangement joins TRBV25-1 to TRBJ2-3; TCRdb reports TRBD2, a call that lacks DNA to check it against. This CDR3 is built from 13 residues. Germline V CDR1 and CDR2: MGHDK, SYGVNS. The CDR3: CASSEYGEDTQYF. The full variable domain, rest sourced from reference TRBV25-1 and TRBJ2-3, is EADIYQTPRYLVIGTGKKITLECSQTMGHDKMYWYQQDPGMELHLIHYSYGVNSTEKGDLSSESTVSRIRTEHFPLTLESARPSHTSQYLCASSEYGEDTQYFGPGTRLTVL.

The V gene is TRBV7-9, the J gene TRBJ2-3; the TCRdb call, TRBD1, lacks DNA for checking. Germline lookup yields CDR1 SEHNR and CDR2 FQNEAQ (reference sequence). The CDR3 is 16 amino acids. CDR3 amino acids: CASSLIAAPRTDTQYF.

This sequence joins TRBV6-5 and TRBJ2-1; TCRdb returns TRBD2, unconfirmable since there is no DNA. CDR1 MNHEY and CDR2 SVGAGI come from the germline V gene. The CDR3 runs to 18 residues. The CDR3 region is CASSRPGTSGRAWDEQFF.

The gene calls are TRBV27 and TRBJ1-1. CDR3 length: 13 residues. CDR1 is MNHEY and CDR2 is SMNVEV in the germline V gene (reference sequence). The CDR3 protein is CATRTLWGTEAFF.